The next 22 T cell receptor beta chains were all read from a single sample in a study of blood T cell repertoires in COVID-19. TCRdb's copy holds only in-frame clones and misses some; the assay was immunoSEQ multiplex PCR. Of 150,000 to 200,000 clones listed, around 93% are singletons. The specimen was peripheral blood. The receptors here all came from a man aged 30 to 39 with COVID-19, enrolled during active disease.

The chain joins TRBV7-2 to TRBJ1-6; D gene uncertain. The V gene lost 4 bases and the J gene lost 5 bases, with 9 bases spanning the gap. Looked up from germline, CDR1 is SGHTA and CDR2 is FQGNSA. The length of the CDR3 is 14 residues. The CDR3, as DNA: TGTGCCAGCAGCTCCCAGGTGAATAATTCACCCCTCCACTTT. Its translation is CASSSQVNNSPLHF.

This chain links TRBV27 with TRBJ2-5, with D unclear. The CDR3 is 13 residues long. Trimming took 5 bases from V and 5 from J, leaving 12 bases between them. Germline V gives CDR1 MNHEY, CDR2 SMNVEV (reference sequence). CDR3 DNA sequence: TGTGCCAGCAGTCTTTATCTCAGGGAGACCCAGTACTTC. As protein: CASSLYLRETQYF.

The chain is built from TRBV7-2 and TRBJ2-5; 7 positions agree with TRBD2. After removal of 0 bases from V and 5 bases from J, the junction contained 9 bases not matched to a gene. The CDR3 covers 16 residues. Germline V gene data show CDR1 as SGHTA and CDR2 as FQGNSA. In DNA form, the CDR3 reads TGTGCCAGCAGCTTAGCCCCGGGCGCCGGGGGGGAGACCCAGTACTTC. This codes for CASSLAPGAGGETQYF.

The V call is TRBV24-1, the J call TRBJ1-3; tentatively, D is TRBD1 (5 bases). Germline V gives CDR1 KGHDR, CDR2 SFDVKD. This CDR3 has 13 residues. The CDR3 coding sequence is TGTGCGGCATGGGGGGGAAGTGGAAACACCATATATTTT. It is translated as CAAWGGSGNTIYF.

This chain links TRBV6-5 with TRBJ1-1, with TRBD1 identical over 7 bases. Germline-derived CDR1 and CDR2 are MNHEY and SVGAGI. This CDR3 comprises 15 residues. J gave up 0 bases and V 7 bases, and 8 bases lay outside the gene matches. CDR3 sequence: CASTFLDRVNTEAFF. The CDR3 region has the DNA TGTGCCAGCACCTTCCTCGACAGGGTGAACACTGAAGCTTTCTTT.

The chain links TRBV30 to TRBJ2-2, with 9 bases fitting TRBD2. Germline V lookup: CDR1 GTSNPN, CDR2 SVGIG (reference sequence). The V gene end was trimmed by 8 bases and the J gene end by 0 bases; junction bases not matched to a gene: 10. This CDR3 spans 16 amino acids. The CDR3: CARRGASGANTGELFF. CDR3 DNA sequence: TGTGCCCGAAGAGGGGCTAGCGGGGCGAACACCGGGGAGCTGTTTTTT. Full variable domain (missing parts from reference TRBV30 and TRBJ2-2): SQTIHQWPATLVQPVGSPLSLECTVEGTSNPNLYWYRQAAGRGLQLLFYSVGIGQISSEVPQNLSASRPQDRQFILSSKKLLLSDSGFYLCARRGASGANTGELFFGEGSRLTVL.

The gene calls are TRBV7-2 and TRBJ2-7; perhaps TRBD2 as D (6 bases). The CDR3 runs 17 residues. CDR1 is SGHTA, CDR2 FQGNSA, per germline. V was clipped by 0 bases and J by 7 bases, with 22 bases between them. The CDR3 here is CASSLASGTPFNWEQYF. DNA of the CDR3: TGTGCCAGCAGCTTAGCTTCAGGGACTCCATTTAACTGGGAGCAGTACTTC. Complete variable domain (other parts from reference TRBV7-2 and TRBJ2-7): GAGVSQSPSNKVTEKGKDVELRCDPISGHTALYWYRQSLGQGLEFLIYFQGNSAPDKSGLPSDRFSAERTGGSVSTLTIQRTQQEDSAVYLCASSLASGTPFNWEQYFGPGTRLTVT.

V and J are TRBV6-5 and TRBJ1-3; D possibly corresponds to TRBD1 (5 bases). V was clipped by 10 bases and J by 4 bases, with 14 bases between them. Germline V CDR1 and CDR2: MNHEY, SVGAGI. The CDR3 extends over 13 amino acids. The DNA for the CDR3 is TGTGCCACGGGGGAAACAGAGGGAAACACCATATATTTT. Translated, it gives CATGETEGNTIYF.

The genes are TRBV19 and TRBJ1-3; D is uncertain. CDR3 length: 15 residues. Germline CDR1 and CDR2: LNHDA and SQIVND (reference sequence). V was cut by 4 bases and J by 0 bases, with 10 bases left in between. The CDR3 loop is CASSRTGDSGNTIYF. As DNA, the CDR3 is TGTGCCAGTAGTAGGACTGGAGACTCTGGAAACACCATATATTTT.

The chain employs TRBV29-1 and TRBJ1-2; TRBD1 matches at 8 bases. Germline-derived CDR1 and CDR2 are SQVTM and ANQGSEA. The CDR3 has 14 residues. The junction had 11 bases not matched to a gene; V was cut back by 7 bases and J by 4 bases. CDR3 in amino acids: CSAEGRGQSYGYTF. The CDR3 nucleotides read TGCAGCGCTGAGGGCAGGGGGCAATCCTATGGCTACACCTTC.

Only a few counts were recorded for this clone. V is TRBV7-9 and J is TRBJ2-1; 8 bases align to TRBD2. This CDR3 contains 14 residues. V dropped 5 bases and J dropped 3; count of bases not matched to a gene: 3. CDR1 SEHNR and CDR2 FQNEAQ come from the germline V gene (reference sequence). CDR3 region: CASSQTSDYNEQFF. The CDR3 DNA reads as TGTGCCAGCAGCCAGACTAGCGACTACAATGAGCAGTTCTTC.

The V gene is TRBV3-1 (or the pseudogene TRBV3-2), the J gene TRBJ2-7, with 8 bases that match TRBD2. J gave up 5 bases and V 4 bases, and 13 bases lay outside the gene matches. Per germline, CDR1 LGHDT and CDR2 YNNKEL (reference sequence). The CDR3 contains 16 residues. The CDR3 DNA follows: TGTGCCAGCAGCCTAAACGGGGGGGGGCTGGGGAACGAGCAGTACTTC. It yields the protein CASSLNGGGLGNEQYF.

CDR3 nucleotides: TGTGCCAGCAGTTTGGGACAGGGAAGGGTCTATCAGCCCCAGCATTTT. Encoded protein: CASSLGQGRVYQPQHF. The gene calls are TRBV6-2 or TRBV6-3 and TRBJ1-5; 9 positions match TRBD1. This CDR3 contains 16 residues. Germline assignment: CDR1 MNHEY and CDR2 SVGEGT. Losses at the gene ends were 4 bases for V and 5 bases for J; bases not matched to a gene: 9.

The chain uses TRBV7-9 and TRBJ1-1; D perhaps matches TRBD1 (6 bases). Trimming removed 2 bases from V and 2 bases from J, with 12 bases in between. Germline values: CDR1 SEHNR, CDR2 FQNEAQ (reference sequence). The CDR3 loop spans 15 amino acids. This CDR3 reads CASSLRAGTNTEAFF. The CDR3 region has the DNA TGTGCCAGCAGCTTAAGAGCAGGGACAAACACTGAAGCTTTCTTT.

The CDR3 DNA is TGTGCCAGTAGTAGCAGGACAGGGGTATACGAGCAGTACTTC. It translates to CASSSRTGVYEQYF. The J gene is TRBJ2-7, the V gene TRBV19; TRBD1 agrees at 9 bases. This CDR3 region has 14 residues. Germline CDR1 and CDR2: LNHDA and SQIVND (reference sequence). V gave up 4 bases and J gave up 4 bases; unmatched junction bases: 5.

The chain joins TRBV28 to TRBJ1-5, with a weak D call TRBD1 (6 bases). This CDR3 region has 16 residues. Germline V gives CDR1 MDHEN, CDR2 SYDVKM. V was pared by 8 bases and J by 2 bases, with 19 bases between. The chain's CDR3 is CASRSGDPWGNQPQHF. The CDR3 nucleotides read TGTGCCAGCCGTTCAGGGGACCCTTGGGGCAATCAGCCCCAGCATTTT.

The V call is TRBV6-5, the J call TRBJ2-2; 8 nucleotides line up with TRBD2. CDR3 length: 15 residues. Trimming at V came to 2 bases and at J to 5 bases, leaving 4 bases not matched to a gene. Germline V gene sequence: CDR1 MNHEY, CDR2 SVGAGI. The DNA of the CDR3 is TGTGCCAGCAGTTACATGACGGGAGGGACCGGGGAGCTGTTTTTT. This codes for CASSYMTGGTGELFF.

The chain has TRBV19 and TRBJ1-1; 7 positions match TRBD1. CDR1 and CDR2 from the germline V gene are LNHDA and SQIVND (reference sequence). The CDR3 extends over 14 amino acids. With V trimmed by 5 bases and J by 2 bases, 5 bases remained unmatched. The CDR3 region is CASSLQGLNTEAFF. In DNA form, the CDR3 reads TGTGCCAGTAGTCTACAGGGGTTAAACACTGAAGCTTTCTTT.

The rearrangement uses TRBV28 and TRBJ1-3; 11 positions agree with TRBD1. The CDR3 has 14 residues. J lost 8 bases, V lost 5 bases, and 5 bases had no gene match. Germline V gene lookup returns CDR1 MDHEN and CDR2 SYDVKM. The CDR3 protein is CASSPDRGRDTIYF. The CDR3 coding sequence is TGTGCCAGCAGTCCGGACAGGGGGCGAGACACCATATATTTT.

The CDR3 DNA reads as TGTGCCAGCAGCCAAGATCGCGGGTACTCCTACGAGCAGTACTTC. Translated, it gives CASSQDRGYSYEQYF. This sequence joins TRBV4-2 and TRBJ2-7, with a tentative D call TRBD2 (5 bases). Between the trimmed V and J ends, which lost 0 bases and 0 bases, there was a span of 9 bases. This CDR3 spans 15 amino acids. Germline assignment: CDR1 LGHNA and CDR2 YNFKEQ.

The chain is built from TRBV19 and TRBJ1-5, with 7 bases matching TRBD1. Germline V lookup: CDR1 LNHDA, CDR2 SQIVND (reference sequence). The CDR3 runs to 17 residues. The V gene end was trimmed by 2 bases and the J gene end by 0 bases; junction bases not matched to a gene: 7. The CDR3 sequence is CASSILLGGGSNQPQHF. CDR3 nucleotides: TGTGCCAGTAGTATACTACTAGGGGGCGGTAGCAATCAGCCCCAGCATTTT.

The genes are TRBV7-3 and TRBJ2-7; 8 positions agree with TRBD2. The CDR3 spans 16 residues. Germline V gene lookup returns CDR1 SGHTA and CDR2 FQGTGA. Trimming cost V 1 base and J 7 bases; bases outside gene matches: 12. The CDR3 bases are TGTGCCAGCAGCTTAATTGGCGGGAGGCTCTCCGGGGAGCAGTACTTC. Amino acid sequence: CASSLIGGRLSGEQYF.